This T cell receptor beta chain stems from a study of T cell changes during pregnancy in multiple sclerosis. The assay was immunoSEQ multiplex PCR, and TCRdb's table has in-frame clones only and misses some. The sample contains about 93,000 clones, approximately 92% of which appear only once. The germline gives CDR1 SGHDT, CDR2 YYEEEE. Trimming cost V 3 bases and J 4 bases, with 13 bases left between them. This CDR3 comprises 14 residues. This sequence was found in a female donor with multiple sclerosis, enrolled in a pregnancy study. The V and J genes are TRBV5-6 and TRBJ1-2, with a weak D call TRBD1 (5 bases). This sample comprised peripheral blood, obtained after pregnancy. The CDR3: CASSSPGWGYGYTF. CDR3 in DNA: TGTGCCAGCAGCTCTCCAGGGTGGGGCTATGGCTACACCTTC.